This entry concerns a single T cell receptor (beta chain). This likely comes from a read error, as the CDR3 has no conserved phenylalanine or tryptophan at its end. Authors of the study amplified TCR beta CDR3 regions from RNA transcripts. Researchers ran a first-round RT-PCR on the TCR CDR3 using the HTBI primer set. Using its own MiXCR run on the multiplex PCR reads, TCRdb lists one record per CDR3 protein. The sample includes 350,000 or so distinct CDR3 sequences, 15% to 20% of them seen just once. V was clipped by 8 bases and J by 0 bases, with 16 bases between them. CDR1 and CDR2 (germline): DFQATT, SNEGSKA (reference sequence). The CDR3 totals 14 residues. The sample belongs to a study of T cells in Graves' hyperthyroidism and ophthalmopathy.

The chain carries TRBV20-1 and TRBJ1-2; D is ambiguous. This sequence originates from a woman aged 40 to 55 with Graves' ophthalmopathy. The specimen was blood. The CDR3 sequence: CSSPEELANYGYTL. CDR3 nucleotide sequence: TGCAGTTCCCCAGAGGAACTAGCTAACTATGGCTACACCCTC.